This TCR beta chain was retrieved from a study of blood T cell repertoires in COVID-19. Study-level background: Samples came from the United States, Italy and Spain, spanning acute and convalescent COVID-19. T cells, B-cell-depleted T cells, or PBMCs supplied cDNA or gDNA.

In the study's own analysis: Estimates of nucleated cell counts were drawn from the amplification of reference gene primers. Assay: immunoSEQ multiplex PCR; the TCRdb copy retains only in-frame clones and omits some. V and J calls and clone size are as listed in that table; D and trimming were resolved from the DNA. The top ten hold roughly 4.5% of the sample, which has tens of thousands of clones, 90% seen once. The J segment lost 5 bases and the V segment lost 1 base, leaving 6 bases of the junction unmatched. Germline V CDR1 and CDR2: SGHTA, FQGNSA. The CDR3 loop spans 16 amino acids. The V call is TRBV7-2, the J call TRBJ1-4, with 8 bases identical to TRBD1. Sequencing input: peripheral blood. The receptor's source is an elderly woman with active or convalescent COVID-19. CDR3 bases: TGTGCCAGCAGCTTAGTACCAGGGGGCGGGAATGAAAAACTGTTTTTT. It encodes CASSLVPGGGNEKLFF.